This T cell receptor beta chain appears in the sequencing data of a study of OX40 agonist ivuxolimab in advanced cancers. Background on the study: Every 2 weeks, ivuxolimab was infused into the patients intravenously at between 0.01 and 10 mg/kg.

The germline V gene encodes CDR1 SGHTA and CDR2 FQGNSA. The ends were cut back, 6 bases at V and 8 bases at J, with 10 bases in the middle. The CDR3 covers 12 residues. Sequencing used immunoSEQ multiplex PCR; TCRdb keeps in-frame clones, though not all of them. Seen here are around 90,000 clones, 80% to 90% observed once, and the top ten hold around 7%. The clonotype comes from an adult with an advanced solid tumor such as melanoma, head and neck, liver or kidney cancer. The sequencing here drew on CD4+ or CD8+ T cells sorted from blood, taken in a trial of the OX40 agonist ivuxolimab. The rearrangement uses TRBV7-2 and TRBJ1-4; possibly TRBD1 for D (6 bases). For the CDR3, the DNA is TGTGCCAGCAGGGCCCAGGGGGAAAAACTGTTTTTT. Translated: CASRAQGEKLFF.